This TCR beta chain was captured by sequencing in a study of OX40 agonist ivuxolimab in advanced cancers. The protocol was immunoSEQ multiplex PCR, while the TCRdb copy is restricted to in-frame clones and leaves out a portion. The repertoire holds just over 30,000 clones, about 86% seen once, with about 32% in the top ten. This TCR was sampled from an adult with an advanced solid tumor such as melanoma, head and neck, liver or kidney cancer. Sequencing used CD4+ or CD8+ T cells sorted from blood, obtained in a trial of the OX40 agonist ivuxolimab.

Here the CDR3 reads CASSRASKQYF. The CDR3 nucleotides are TGTGCCAGCAGTCGGGCGTCCAAGCAGTACTTC. The V call is TRBV28, the J call TRBJ2-7; D is unresolved. Germline values: CDR1 MDHEN, CDR2 SYDVKM. Trimming removed 5 bases from V and 8 bases from J, with 10 bases in between. This CDR3 has 11 residues.